This T cell receptor (beta chain) was recovered during a study of metastatic and nonmetastatic thyroid tumors. In the original processing: Clinicopathological groups supplied CDR3 differences that were used to build a distant-metastasis classifier for papillary thyroid cancer. TCRdb called clones again from the PCR reads with MiXCR. These V and J calls originate from TCRdb's pipeline instead of the authors' own analysis. The sample has over 10,000 clones, 27% seen once. Germline V gene data show CDR1 as SSHAT and CDR2 as FNYEAQ (reference sequence). The CDR3 contains 14 residues. No patient had received any treatment before thyroid surgery. This clone was seen repeatedly, ten times or more. The junction departs from germline at one end; a sequencing error may be responsible.

This chain joins TRBV7-7 and TRBJ2-5; D call uncertain. The sequencing sample was made of tumor tissue. The clonotype was recovered from a female donor with papillary thyroid cancer or a benign thyroid nodule (not recorded which). Some clones in this sample may be carry-over from other donors' samples. The CDR3: CASSLVGTKETQYF. CDR3 DNA: TGTGCTAGCAGCTTAGTCGGCACAAAAGAGACCCAGTACTTC.